A single sample is the source of the 25 T cell receptor beta chains below, sequenced in a study of T-cell memory formation after mild COVID-19. MiXCR, run by TCRdb on the 5' RACE reads, gives a single entry per CDR3 protein. The sample carries more than 250,000 distinct CDR3 sequences, 18% recorded once. Material: PBMCs or a T cell subset sorted from them (not recorded which). These receptors all come from a man aged 18 to 30 who had mild COVID-19 (a few samples of this study predate the infection). Cell type and time point are not known.

The chain is built from TRBV12-3 or TRBV12-4 and TRBJ1-1; maybe TRBD1 (5 bases). The CDR3 extends over 14 amino acids. V was clipped by 7 bases and J by 3 bases, with 15 bases between them. CDR3 in DNA: TGTGCCAGCACCCCCCAGGGTCCCTACACTGAAGCTTTCTTT. It encodes CASTPQGPYTEAFF.

The chain carries TRBV12-3 or TRBV12-4 and TRBJ1-2; D call uncertain. Deletions cut 6 bases from V and 3 bases from J, with 8 bases between. The CDR3 covers 12 residues. The CDR3 here is CASRNKDYGYTF. CDR3 nucleotide sequence: TGTGCCAGCAGGAACAAGGACTATGGCTACACCTTC.

This chain joins TRBV25-1 and TRBJ1-1; the D is unclear. The CDR3 is 13 residues long. V shed 5 bases and J shed 5 bases, with 12 bases lying between them. The germline V gene encodes CDR1 MGHDK and CDR2 SYGVNS. CDR3 sequence: CASSSHGWTEAFF. CDR3 DNA sequence: TGTGCCAGCAGTAGTCACGGTTGGACTGAAGCTTTCTTT.

The chain joins TRBV7-2 to TRBJ1-1; D gene uncertain. The length of the CDR3 is 13 residues. The germline V gene has CDR1 SGHTA and CDR2 FQGNSA. The V and J ends lost 8 bases and 8 bases respectively, with 18 bases between them. CDR3 sequence reads: CASGPRGPIEAFF. The CDR3 nucleotides read TGTGCCAGCGGCCCCAGAGGCCCAATAGAAGCTTTCTTT.

This clonotype was counted between two and nine times. This chain joins TRBV29-1 and TRBJ1-5; TRBD1 agrees at 8 bases. Germline values: CDR1 SQVTM, CDR2 ANQGSEA. The CDR3 has 15 amino acids. The J segment lost 1 base and the V segment lost 5 bases, leaving 7 bases of the junction unmatched. CDR3: CSVTWTGQSNQPQHF. The CDR3 bases are TGCAGCGTTACGTGGACAGGGCAAAGCAATCAGCCCCAGCATTTT.

The chain couples TRBV20-1 to TRBJ1-2; D possibly corresponds to TRBD1 (6 bases). The CDR3 is 12 residues long. The V end was cut by 4 bases, the J end by 3 bases, with 9 bases between. CDR1 and CDR2 (germline): DFQATT, SNEGSKA (reference sequence). The CDR3 region has the DNA TGCAGTGCTATCCGACAGGACTATGGCTACACCTTC. Amino acids: CSAIRQDYGYTF.

There are a few counts of this clonotype. Here the CDR3 DNA reads TGTGCCACCAGTGATGTCGGACAGGCTGAAGCTTTCTTT. Translated, it gives CATSDVGQAEAFF. The V call is TRBV24-1, the J call TRBJ1-1; 7 bases agree with TRBD1. V dropped 3 bases and J dropped 6; count of bases not matched to a gene: 3. CDR1 is KGHDR and CDR2 is SFDVKD in the germline V gene. This CDR3 is built from 13 residues.

This clonotype turned up a few times. This chain uses TRBV4-2 with TRBJ1-4, with 8 bases that match TRBD1. In germline, CDR1 is LGHNA, CDR2 YNFKEQ. The CDR3 is made up of 17 amino acids. Germline trimming cut 4 bases from V and 3 bases from J; bases unmatched to any gene: 10. The CDR3 loop is CASSPRTGSTSNEKLFF. Written as DNA, the CDR3 is TGTGCCAGCAGCCCGCGGACAGGGTCTACGTCTAATGAAAAACTGTTTTTT.

The table lists this clonotype with a few counts. The gene calls are TRBV18 and TRBJ1-6, with 8 bases fitting TRBD1. This CDR3 has 14 residues. Germline V gene lookup returns CDR1 KGHSH and CDR2 LQKENI. Germline trimming cut 6 bases from V and 8 bases from J; bases unmatched to any gene: 6. Here the CDR3 reads CASSPGGGDSPLHF. Written as DNA, the CDR3 is TGTGCCAGCTCGCCAGGGGGCGGGGATTCACCCCTCCACTTT.

This clonotype was counted between two and nine times. This chain connects TRBV9 to TRBJ2-3; 14 nucleotides line up with TRBD2. CDR3 length: 14 residues. The trim removed 4 bases at V and 9 bases at J, leaving 4 bases unmatched. CDR1 is SGDLS and CDR2 is YYNGEE in the germline V gene. CDR3 sequence (DNA): TGTGCCAGCAGCCCCGGACTAGCGGGGGGAACGCAGTATTTT. This sequence encodes CASSPGLAGGTQYF.

This clonotype has at least ten counts. The gene calls are TRBV6-6 and TRBJ2-7, with D hard to call. V was shortened by 11 bases and J by 2 bases, with 16 bases between the two germline ends. Germline V gives CDR1 MNHNY, CDR2 SVGAGI (reference sequence). The CDR3 has 13 residues. The CDR3 region is CARSAVCPYEQYV. For the CDR3, the DNA is TGTGCCCGTTCCGCGGTTTGCCCCTACGAGCAGTACGTC.

This clonotype occurred many times. The chain employs TRBV23-1 and TRBJ1-1; D is uncertain. TRBV23-1 counts as an open reading frame of uncertain function. Trimming took off 4 bases at V and 1 base at J, with 7 bases between the two ends. The CDR3 has 13 amino acids. The CDR3 coding sequence is TGCGCCAGCAGTCGGTCCGGGAACACTGAAGCTTTCTTT. Its translation is CASSRSGNTEAFF.

The chain uses TRBV5-1 and TRBJ1-2; TRBD1 is a possible D gene (6 bases). The CDR3 spans 13 residues. Trimming left V 3 bases short and J 4 bases short, with 10 bases between. CDR1 and CDR2 from the germline V gene are SGHRS and YFSETQ. CDR3 bases: TGCGCCAGCAGCTCACAGGGCTCCTATGGCTACACCTTC. Translation: CASSSQGSYGYTF.

V gene TRBV4-1 combines with J gene TRBJ1-1; possible D gene TRBD1, 6 bases. Germline CDR1 is MGHRA and CDR2 is YSYEKL. The germline V and J ends were trimmed by 0 bases and 7 bases, with 12 bases remaining between them. The CDR3 length is 14 residues. The DNA of the CDR3 is TGCGCCAGCAGCCAAGAATCAGGGGCCGGTGAAGCTTTCTTT. It encodes CASSQESGAGEAFF.

This chain connects TRBV12-3 or TRBV12-4 to TRBJ2-3; 12 nucleotides line up with TRBD1. This CDR3 has 16 residues. The ends lost 8 bases at V and 7 bases at J; junction bases unmatched: 13. Here the CDR3 reads CASAAGGQGAGNTQYF. The CDR3 region has the DNA TGTGCCAGCGCCGCGGGGGGACAGGGGGCAGGGAATACGCAGTATTTT.

V usage is TRBV10-3 and J usage is TRBJ2-5; D may be TRBD2 (5 bases). Trimming left V 8 bases short and J 5 bases short, with 18 bases between. The length of the CDR3 is 14 residues. Germline assignment: CDR1 ENHRY and CDR2 SYGVKD. The CDR3 sequence is CAISASSWWETQYF. CDR3 nucleotides: TGTGCCATCTCCGCTAGCTCATGGTGGGAGACCCAGTACTTC.

The chain couples TRBV28 to TRBJ1-2; D not resolved. Germline CDR1 MDHEN, CDR2 SYDVKM. The CDR3 runs 16 residues. V lost 2 bases and J 5 bases, leaving 18 bases between the germline ends. CDR3 sequence: CASSLRGNPGRYGYTF. CDR3 coding DNA: TGTGCCAGCAGTTTACGTGGAAACCCTGGGAGATATGGCTACACCTTC.

The chain has TRBV5-1 and TRBJ1-6, with D possibly matching TRBD1 (5 bases). Trimming took 4 bases from V and 10 from J, leaving 18 bases between them. The CDR3 is made up of 15 amino acids. Germline-derived CDR1 and CDR2 are SGHRS and YFSETQ. The chain's CDR3 is CASSKTGTPQSPLHF. CDR3 sequence (DNA): TGCGCCAGCAGCAAAACAGGCACCCCACAGTCACCCCTCCACTTT.

This clonotype has just a few counts. The chain is built from TRBV5-1 and TRBJ2-3; perhaps TRBD2 as D (5 bases). Trimming shortened V by 4 bases and J by 6 bases, and 9 bases separated the two germline ends. The CDR3 is made up of 12 amino acids. The germline V gene encodes CDR1 SGHRS and CDR2 YFSETQ. CDR3 sequence (DNA): TGCGCCAGCAGCCTCTCTAGCGATACGCAGTATTTT. It translates to CASSLSSDTQYF. Full variable domain (outside the CDR3, taken from reference TRBV5-1 and TRBJ2-3): KAGVTQTPRYLIKTRGQQVTLSCSPISGHRSVSWYQQTPGQGLQFLFEYFSETQRNKGNFPGRFSGRQFSNSRSEMNVSTLELGDSALYLCASSLSSDTQYFGPGTRLTVL.

The chain recombines TRBV5-5 with TRBJ2-7, with D perhaps given as TRBD1 or TRBD2 (5 bases each). The CDR3 runs to 15 residues. Per germline, CDR1 SGHKS and CDR2 YYEKEE (reference sequence). Trimming took 4 bases from V and 0 from J, leaving 14 bases between them. The CDR3 is CASSKGRTLSYEQYV. DNA for the CDR3: TGTGCCAGCAGCAAGGGACGGACCCTCTCCTACGAGCAGTACGTC.

This clonotype occurred a few times. This sequence joins TRBV7-9 and TRBJ2-5, with TRBD1 matching 9 bases. The V and J ends lost 5 bases and 4 bases, in that order; junction bases with no gene match: 11. The CDR3 runs 16 residues. Germline lookup yields CDR1 SEHNR and CDR2 FQNEAQ (reference sequence). The CDR3 DNA is TGTGCCAGCAGCGAAAAGAGGGACAGGGTCGGAGAGACCCAGTACTTC. Translation: CASSEKRDRVGETQYF.

The gene calls are TRBV25-1 and TRBJ2-1; TRBD2 agrees at 7 bases. V shed 4 bases and J 4 bases; nucleotides not matched to a gene: 4. The V gene's germline CDR1 is MGHDK and CDR2 SYGVNS. This CDR3 is built from 14 residues. CDR3 amino acids: CASSGGTKYNEQFF. The CDR3 nucleotides are TGTGCCAGCAGTGGAGGGACTAAATACAATGAGCAGTTCTTC.

This clonotype was seen more than once but under ten times. The chain's CDR3 is CASSQENRPDYEQYF. The DNA of the CDR3 is TGCGCCAGCAGCCAAGAGAACAGACCGGACTACGAGCAGTACTTC. This chain links TRBV4-3 with TRBJ2-7; D gene unclear. Germline CDR1 LGHNA, CDR2 YSLEER. Deletions cut 0 bases from V and 3 bases from J, with 12 bases between. This CDR3 is 15 amino acids long.

The chain couples TRBV4-3 to TRBJ1-4; D is perhaps TRBD1 (5 bases). V was shortened by 0 bases and J by 7 bases, with 15 bases between the two germline ends. This CDR3 is built from 16 residues. Looked up from germline, CDR1 is LGHNA and CDR2 is YSLEER. CDR3 DNA: TGCGCCAGCAGCCAAGATAAAAGTCGGGGCGCTGAAAAACTGTTTTTT. Translating gives CASSQDKSRGAEKLFF.

This clonotype was picked up one time. V gene TRBV20-1 combines with J gene TRBJ1-6; the D gene is possibly TRBD1 (6 bases). The CDR3 is 13 amino acids. Germline-derived CDR1 and CDR2 are DFQATT and SNEGSKA (reference sequence). Trimming pared 3 bases from V and 10 bases from J, leaving 13 bases between. The CDR3 sequence is CSASLQTGSPLHF. DNA of the CDR3: TGCAGTGCTAGTCTCCAAACAGGGTCACCCCTCCACTTT.